The clone carrying this TCR beta chain has a handful of counts. What it binds is unknown. The use of a sample-barcoded 5' primer and a J-beta primer mix characterized a second PCR of roughly 7 to 11 cycles. The authors tagged each cDNA molecule using a template-switch adaptor with 12 random nucleotides. Each CDR3 protein gets one entry after TCRdb re-called the 5' RACE reads with MiXCR. The repertoire holds 650,000 to 1,000,000 distinct CDR3 sequences, with around 50% as singletons. This entry belongs to a study of blood T cells in healthy people across ages. Study results and caveats: The long-lived group displayed more naive CD4+ cells, plus higher diversity, than the aged donors did. Diversity was estimated from one million T cells, and these estimates were considered underestimates.

Each sample gave at least 6.5 million isolated PBMCs. The length of the CDR3 is 15 residues. V was shortened by 8 bases and J by 3 bases, with 16 bases between the two germline ends. The V gene's germline CDR1 is SGHTA and CDR2 FQGNSA. This TCR came from a man of 80 years or more in good health. Sequenced input: blood. The chain uses TRBV7-2 and TRBJ2-2; possibly TRBD1 or TRBD2 for D (5 bases each). The CDR3 DNA reads as TGTGCCAGCTCCGAGGGGCCGATCCACACCGGGGAGCTGTTTTTT. This encodes CASSEGPIHTGELFF.